Presented here are 21 T cell receptor beta chains from one specimen sequenced in a study of blood T cells in healthy people across ages. A sample-barcoded 5' primer and a J-beta primer mix were used in a second PCR of roughly 7 to 11 cycles. TCRdb reprocessed the 5' RACE reads with MiXCR, giving one entry per CDR3 protein. This table holds 1.5 million to 2 million distinct CDR3 sequences, approximately 50% found once. The specimen sequenced was blood. These TCRs come from a woman aged 40 to 55 in good health.

V gene TRBV3-1 combines with J gene TRBJ2-5; D is unclear. CDR1 is LGHDT, CDR2 YNNKEL, per germline (reference sequence). V was clipped by 0 bases and J by 2 bases, with 13 bases between them. The CDR3 sequence is 16 residues long. The CDR3 is CASSQEGPLVQETQYF. The CDR3 coding sequence is TGTGCCAGCAGCCAAGAAGGGCCGCTAGTACAAGAGACCCAGTACTTC.

The chain employs TRBV3-1 and TRBJ2-3; D is possibly TRBD2 (6 bases). The CDR3 covers 13 residues. V dropped 2 bases and J dropped 6 bases, with 9 bases sitting between them. Germline loops: CDR1 LGHDT, CDR2 YNNKEL (reference sequence). The CDR3 protein is CASSQQRGDTQYF. Written as DNA, the CDR3 is TGTGCCAGCAGCCAACAACGGGGGGATACGCAGTATTTT.

This clonotype showed up many times. The chain joins TRBV4-3 to TRBJ2-5, with TRBD1 matching 10 bases. The junction had 2 bases not matched to a gene; V was cut back by 3 bases and J by 1 base. The germline V gene encodes CDR1 LGHNA and CDR2 YSLEER. The CDR3 consists of 15 residues. Here the CDR3 reads CASSQDRGSQETQYF. The CDR3 region has the DNA TGCGCCAGCAGCCAGGACAGGGGGAGCCAAGAGACCCAGTACTTC.

The chain employs TRBV28 and TRBJ2-3; 11 bases match TRBD2. Germline V gives CDR1 MDHEN, CDR2 SYDVKM. Unmatched junction bases numbered 11, after V lost 5 bases and J lost 7 bases. This CDR3 region has 16 residues. This CDR3 is CASSLETSGDQYTQYF. The DNA of the CDR3 is TGTGCCAGCAGTCTTGAGACTAGCGGGGATCAGTATACGCAGTATTTT.

This clonotype has only a few counts. This chain uses TRBV27 with TRBJ1-6; TRBD1 matches at 8 bases. CDR1 and CDR2 from the germline V gene are MNHEY and SMNVEV (reference sequence). J lost 12 bases, V lost 6 bases, and 16 bases had no gene match. The CDR3 is 16 residues long. In nucleotides, the CDR3 is TGTGCCAGCAGAAAGCAGGGGGCGCACGCTATTAAACCCCTCCACTTT. This gives the protein CASRKQGAHAIKPLHF.

The table lists this clonotype with a few counts. An end of the junction differs from the germline gene, which may be a read error. The V and J genes are TRBV7-2 and TRBJ2-5, with unresolved D. The CDR3 covers 13 residues. Germline loops: CDR1 SGHTA, CDR2 FQGNSA. CDR3 loop: CASSVAPQETQYF. The CDR3, as DNA: TGTGCCAGCAGCGTAGCCCCCCAAGAGACCCAGTACTTC.

As regards this clonotype: The conserved phenylalanine or tryptophan normally closing the CDR3 is absent here, so this likely arose from a read error. The rearrangement links TRBV4-1 to TRBJ1-2; 9 positions agree with TRBD1. The CDR3 extends over 16 amino acids. Trimming took 4 bases from V and 1 from J; bases not matched to a gene: 7. CDR1 is MGHRA, CDR2 YSYEKL, per germline. The CDR3 sequence: CASSLDRGNNNYGYTI. The CDR3 DNA sequence: TGCGCCAGCAGCCTGGACAGGGGCAACAATAACTATGGCTACACCATC.

This chain uses TRBV20-1 with TRBJ1-6; D might be TRBD1 (5 bases). The CDR3 spans 14 residues. Germline loops: CDR1 DFQATT, CDR2 SNEGSKA (reference sequence). Between the trimmed V and J ends, which lost 5 bases and 8 bases, there was a span of 16 bases. The CDR3 DNA sequence: TGCAGTGCTCCTAGGGGAAGGGCTGATTCACCCCTCCACTTT. The encoded protein is CSAPRGRADSPLHF.

The V call is TRBV11-2, the J call TRBJ2-3; 9 bases are a match to TRBD1. The CDR3 has 16 residues. J lost 1 base, V lost 6 bases, and 8 bases had no gene match. Germline CDR1 SGHAT, CDR2 FQNNGV. DNA for the CDR3: TGTGCCAGCAGTCTGGACAGGGGTGACGGCACAGATACGCAGTATTTT. Protein: CASSLDRGDGTDTQYF.

This clonotype was observed a handful of times. The rearrangement links TRBV20-1 to TRBJ2-5; TRBD2 aligns across 8 bases. Germline V gives CDR1 DFQATT, CDR2 SNEGSKA (reference sequence). V shed 5 bases, J shed 5 bases, and the junction held 10 bases outside the gene matches. The CDR3 is 14 residues long. Here the CDR3 DNA reads TGCAGTGCTGCCGTGACGGGGGGGCCGGAGACCCAGTACTTC. Translating it yields CSAAVTGGPETQYF.

This clonotype was detected only a few times. This sequence joins TRBV10-3 and TRBJ2-7; perhaps TRBD1 as D (5 bases). Trimming left V 5 bases short and J 0 bases short, with 17 bases between. This CDR3 contains 16 residues. Germline V gene data show CDR1 as ENHRY and CDR2 as SYGVKD. CDR3 residues: CAISQGQGRSSYEQYF. CDR3 nucleotide sequence: TGTGCCATCAGTCAAGGCCAGGGAAGAAGCTCCTACGAGCAGTACTTC.

The chain is built from TRBV6-1 and TRBJ2-7, with 7 nucleotides matching TRBD1. Germline CDR1 is MNHNS and CDR2 is SASEGT. The ends lost 6 bases at V and 1 base at J; junction bases unmatched: 9. The CDR3 is 15 residues long. The CDR3 reads CASRDFGTASYEQYF. In nucleotides, the CDR3 is TGTGCCAGCAGGGACTTTGGGACAGCATCCTACGAGCAGTACTTC.

The chain carries TRBV5-1 and TRBJ2-1; a possible D gene is TRBD1 (5 bases). Near its end, the DNA agrees better with TRBJ2-7, so the J call may be wrong. The V gene's germline CDR1 is SGHRS and CDR2 YFSETQ. This CDR3 has 14 amino acids. CDR3 sequence (DNA): TGCGCCAGCAGCTTGGCCAATAGGGGCAGTGAGCAGTACTTC. Protein: CASSLANRGSEQYF.

The table lists this clonotype with a few counts. The chain joins TRBV29-1 to TRBJ2-2; D call uncertain. V lost 2 bases to trimming and J lost 6 bases, with 10 bases between them. This CDR3 contains 13 residues. The germline gives CDR1 SQVTM, CDR2 ANQGSEA. The chain's CDR3 is CSVELLGAGELFF. The CDR3 region has the DNA TGCAGCGTTGAACTCCTTGGGGCCGGGGAGCTGTTTTTT.

The genes are TRBV7-2 and TRBJ2-1; a weak D match, TRBD2 (6 bases). The CDR3 is 16 amino acids. Per the germline V gene, CDR1 is SGHTA and CDR2 is FQGNSA. V lost 5 bases and J lost 4, with 18 bases in between. CDR3 sequence (DNA): TGTGCCAGCAGCGGGAGGATCGTAGGGGCTTACAATGAGCAGTTCTTC. It is translated as CASSGRIVGAYNEQFF. The full variable domain, its missing parts supplied by reference TRBV7-2 and TRBJ2-1, is GAGVSQSPSNKVTEKGKDVELRCDPISGHTALYWYRQSLGQGLEFLIYFQGNSAPDKSGLPSDRFSAERTGGSVSTLTIQRTQQEDSAVYLCASSGRIVGAYNEQFFGPGTRLTVL.

This clonotype was found once. V is TRBV20-1 and J is TRBJ2-1; D may be TRBD2 (6 bases). The CDR3 sequence is 16 residues long. V was clipped by 1 base and J by 0 bases, with 13 bases between them. Germline CDR1 reads DFQATT; CDR2 reads SNEGSKA (reference sequence). The CDR3 sequence is CSARVLDGSSYNEQFF. CDR3 bases: TGCAGTGCTAGAGTGCTGGACGGGAGCTCCTACAATGAGCAGTTCTTC.

This clonotype showed up just a few times. J is TRBJ2-1 and V is TRBV14; TRBD2 aligns across 10 bases. Trimming removed 4 bases from V and 5 bases from J; junction bases left unmatched: 14. From germline, CDR1 is SGHDN and CDR2 FVKESK. This CDR3 has 18 amino acids. CDR3 residues: CASSRQPPGTSAHNEQFF. The CDR3 DNA sequence: TGTGCCAGCAGCCGCCAGCCTCCCGGGACTAGCGCGCACAATGAGCAGTTCTTC.

The chain links TRBV7-2 to TRBJ1-5; D might be TRBD1 (6 bases). Between the trimmed V and J ends, which lost 3 bases and 4 bases, there was a span of 16 bases. Germline CDR1 and CDR2: SGHTA and FQGNSA. CDR3 length equals 16 residues. CDR3 coding DNA: TGTGCCAGCAGCTTTACCGGGGGCGCGGGTAATCAGCCCCAGCATTTT. This translates into CASSFTGGAGNQPQHF.

The chain combines TRBV9 with TRBJ2-1; the D call may be TRBD1 or TRBD2 (6 bases each). V was trimmed by 3 bases and J by 9 bases, leaving 16 bases between them. Looked up from germline, CDR1 is SGDLS and CDR2 is YYNGEE. CDR3 size: 14 residues. The CDR3 nucleotides are TGTGCCAGCAGCGGGGGGGCACTAGATGTTGAGCAGTTCTTC. Translation gives CASSGGALDVEQFF.

The chain recombines TRBV11-2 with TRBJ1-4, with D unresolved. This CDR3 contains 14 residues. Germline V gives CDR1 SGHAT, CDR2 FQNNGV. The germline V and J ends were trimmed by 3 bases and 8 bases, with 13 bases remaining between them. The CDR3 region has the DNA TGTGCCAGCAGCTTCGTTGAGGAGGTCGAAAAACTGTTTTTT. This sequence encodes CASSFVEEVEKLFF.

The CDR3 nucleotides are TGTGCCAGCAGTGGAGTTTTGGGGATTGGTGCCTACGAGCAGTACTTC. Translating gives CASSGVLGIGAYEQYF. V usage is TRBV2 and J usage is TRBJ2-7; D gene unclear. Trimming took off 4 bases at V and 2 bases at J, with 18 bases between the two ends. The CDR3 totals 16 residues. Germline values: CDR1 SNHLY, CDR2 FYNNEI.